The 9 T cell receptor beta chains listed next were all sequenced from one sample in a study of T cell repertoires in cytomegalovirus infection. Their antigens remain unidentified. In TCRdb, the reads were re-called with MiXCR into one record per CDR3 protein. The table has about a million distinct CDR3 sequences, 31% seen once. Material: cultured CD8+ T cells from PBMCs, obtained from culture after CMV antigen stimulation. The receptors were sampled from a human donor in good health (CMV status not recorded). Some clones in this sample may be carry-over from other donors' samples.

This clonotype was counted a few times. V usage is TRBV27 and J usage is TRBJ1-4; D is possibly TRBD1 (6 bases). The ends were cut back, 4 bases at V and 8 bases at J, with 17 bases in the middle. CDR1 and CDR2 from the germline V gene are MNHEY and SMNVEV (reference sequence). This CDR3 has 15 amino acids. Written as DNA, the CDR3 is TGTGCCAGCAGTTGGGGGACAACGGGTGGGGAAAAACTGTTTTTT. Residues: CASSWGTTGGEKLFF.

The chain joins TRBV27 to TRBJ2-3, with a tentative D call TRBD1 (5 bases). Trimming shortened V by 3 bases and J by 5 bases, and 15 bases separated the two germline ends. CDR3 length equals 15 residues. Germline V gives CDR1 MNHEY, CDR2 SMNVEV (reference sequence). CDR3 amino acids: CASSFSQGFLDTQYF. CDR3 bases: TGTGCCAGCAGTTTTAGTCAGGGCTTCCTAGATACGCAGTATTTT.

The V and J genes are TRBV6-1 and TRBJ1-5, with D maybe TRBD1 (5 bases). V dropped 7 bases and J dropped 0 bases, with 13 bases sitting between them. Germline lookup yields CDR1 MNHNS and CDR2 SASEGT. The CDR3 is 15 residues long. The CDR3 sequence is CASTPGPISNQPQHF. As DNA, the CDR3 is TGTGCCAGCACCCCGGGACCGATTAGCAATCAGCCCCAGCATTTT.

This chain joins TRBV28 and TRBJ2-2, with a possible D match to TRBD2 (6 bases). CDR1 is MDHEN and CDR2 is SYDVKM in the germline V gene. The V end was cut by 10 bases, the J end by 1 base, with 22 bases between. The CDR3 extends over 17 amino acids. CDR3 nucleotides: TGTGCCAACAGACCCGACTTGGTGGGGGGGAACACCGGGGAGCTGTTTTTT. This translates into CANRPDLVGGNTGELFF.

CDR3 region: CASSGGSRYGYTF. DNA of the CDR3: TGTGCCAGCAGTGGGGGGTCTAGGTATGGCTACACCTTC. The chain employs TRBV5-6 and TRBJ1-2; TRBD1 is a possible D gene (5 bases). The CDR3 is 13 amino acids. V was cut by 5 bases and J by 5 bases, with 13 bases left in between. In germline, CDR1 is SGHDT, CDR2 YYEEEE. The whole variable domain, filled in from reference TRBV5-6 and TRBJ1-2, reads DAGVTQSPTHLIKTRGQQVTLRCSPKSGHDTVSWYQQALGQGPQFIFQYYEEEERQRGNFPDRFSGHQFPNYSSELNVNALLLGDSALYLCASSGGSRYGYTFGSGTRLTVV.

The rearrangement uses TRBV7-6 and TRBJ2-2; 9 nucleotides agree with TRBD1. The V and J ends lost 5 bases and 5 bases, in that order; junction bases with no gene match: 12. CDR1 and CDR2 (germline): SGHVS, FNYEAQ. The CDR3 is 17 residues long. In DNA, the CDR3 is TGTGCCAGCAGCCCACGACAGGGGGTGGATTCGACCGGGGAGCTGTTTTTT. This sequence encodes CASSPRQGVDSTGELFF. The full variable domain, its missing parts supplied by reference TRBV7-6 and TRBJ2-2, is GAGVSQSPRYKVTKRGQDVALRCDPISGHVSLYWYRQALGQGPEFLTYFNYEAQQDKSGLPNDRFSAERPEGSISTLTIQRTEQRDSAMYRCASSPRQGVDSTGELFFGEGSRLTVL.

This clonotype was counted only a few times. V usage is TRBV19 and J usage is TRBJ2-7; tentative D call: TRBD1 (6 bases). The V gene's germline CDR1 is LNHDA and CDR2 SQIVND (reference sequence). V lost 3 bases to trimming and J lost 3 bases, with 15 bases between them. This CDR3 has 15 amino acids. The CDR3 bases are TGTGCCAGTAGTATCCTACCGGGACACCTCTACGAGCAGTACTTC. Protein: CASSILPGHLYEQYF. Full variable domain (outside the CDR3, taken from reference TRBV19 and TRBJ2-7): DGGITQSPKYLFRKEGQNVTLSCEQNLNHDAMYWYRQDPGQGLRLIYYSQIVNDFQKGDIAEGYSVSREKKESFPLTVTSAQKNPTAFYLCASSILPGHLYEQYFGPGTRLTVT.

This clonotype was counted at least ten times. The gene calls are TRBV12-3 or TRBV12-4 and TRBJ1-6, with D tentatively TRBD1 (6 bases). Trimming removed 1 base from V and 7 bases from J, with 14 bases in between. This CDR3 region has 16 residues. The CDR3 loop is CASSLEGQSWNSPLHF. The DNA of the CDR3 is TGTGCCAGCAGTTTAGAGGGACAAAGCTGGAATTCACCCCTCCACTTT.

This clonotype has only one observation. The CDR3 here is CASSYSRGGYTF. DNA of the CDR3: TGTGCCAGCAGTTACTCGAGAGGAGGCTACACCTTC. The chain joins TRBV6-5 to TRBJ1-2; D not certain. Trimming shortened V by 0 bases and J by 8 bases, and 7 bases separated the two germline ends. Germline CDR1 MNHEY, CDR2 SVGAGI. The CDR3 runs 12 residues.